The T cell receptor (beta chain) under discussion was sequenced for a study of post-analysis software for immune sequencing data. In the case of this clonotype: Its cognate antigen is unknown.

Built from TCR beta cDNA, the libraries had unique molecular identifiers in them. In TCRdb, the PCR reads were re-called with MiXCR into one record per CDR3 protein. The sample has roughly 670,000 distinct CDR3 sequences; over 45% are singletons. General study results and limits: Roughly 5 TRBV segments occurring more often in patients than controls included TRBV5-6, TRBV5-1 and TRBV20-1. When the samples were clustered directly with F measure, those that had been prepared in the same batch showed strong co-clustering.

From germline, CDR1 is MNHNS and CDR2 SASEGT. After removal of 8 bases from V and 5 bases from J, the junction contained 6 bases not matched to a gene. This CDR3 has 13 residues. The sequenced material came from blood. The sequence was obtained from a girl aged 2 to 9 with multiple sclerosis. This rearrangement joins TRBV6-1 to TRBJ1-1, with 9 bases lining up with TRBD1. The CDR3 bases are TGTGCCAGCGGTTTGACAGGGGGTACTGAAGCTTTCTTT. Amino acids: CASGLTGGTEAFF.